Following are 30 T cell receptor beta chains from one sample sequenced in a study of T cell repertoires in cytomegalovirus infection. TCRdb ran MiXCR on the reads and lists one entry per CDR3 protein. This sample has about 740,000 distinct CDR3 sequences, with roughly 30% found just once. These receptors lack a known antigen. Sequencing used cultured PBMCs, obtained from culture after CMV antigen stimulation. These TCRs come from a human donor in good health (CMV status not recorded). Some clones in this sample may be carry-over from other donors' samples.

This clonotype was detected only a few times. This chain connects TRBV12-3 or TRBV12-4 to TRBJ1-5, with D hard to call. Trimming cost V 7 bases and J 10 bases, with 14 bases left between them. The length of the CDR3 is 12 residues. The CDR3 coding sequence is TGTGCCAGCACAACGGGTGCGGGCCCCCAGCATTTT. This encodes CASTTGAGPQHF.

The sample holds a few counts of this clonotype. The genes are TRBV7-6 and TRBJ2-5; D possibly uses TRBD1 or TRBD2 (5 bases each). Germline V gene data show CDR1 as SGHVS and CDR2 as FNYEAQ. V gave up 6 bases and J gave up 5 bases, with 13 bases separating them. This CDR3 contains 13 residues. CDR3 sequence reads: CASREGNRETQYF. CDR3 DNA sequence: TGTGCCAGCAGAGAGGGGAACCGGGAGACCCAGTACTTC. Full variable domain (missing parts from reference TRBV7-6 and TRBJ2-5): GAGVSQSPRYKVTKRGQDVALRCDPISGHVSLYWYRQALGQGPEFLTYFNYEAQQDKSGLPNDRFSAERPEGSISTLTIQRTEQRDSAMYRCASREGNRETQYFGPGTRLLVL.

V is TRBV4-1 and J is TRBJ2-3, with 9 positions matching TRBD2. CDR1 and CDR2 (germline): MGHRA, YSYEKL. This CDR3 has 16 amino acids. With V trimmed by 4 bases and J by 5 bases, 10 bases remained unmatched. The chain's CDR3 is CASSLAGVKLGDTQYF. CDR3 sequence (DNA): TGCGCCAGCAGCCTAGCGGGAGTTAAGTTAGGAGATACGCAGTATTTT.

The chain has TRBV4-2 and TRBJ2-7; TRBD2 aligns across 11 bases. V gave up 3 bases and J gave up 0 bases; unmatched junction bases: 4. In germline, CDR1 is LGHNA, CDR2 YNFKEQ. The CDR3 is 16 amino acids. The DNA for the CDR3 is TGTGCCAGCAGCCAGACCGGGACTAGCGGCTCCTACGAGCAGTACTTC. Translation gives CASSQTGTSGSYEQYF.

DNA for the CDR3: TGTGCCAGCAGTTTGGCAGGGGGACCGGCGACTGAAGCTTTCTTT. This sequence encodes CASSLAGGPATEAFF. This sequence joins TRBV28 and TRBJ1-1; TRBD1 matches at 7 bases. Germline V gene data show CDR1 as MDHEN and CDR2 as SYDVKM. There are 15 residues in the CDR3. The V gene end was trimmed by 3 bases and the J gene end by 5 bases; junction bases not matched to a gene: 9.

The CDR3 nucleotides read TGTGCCAGCAGTTACGACAGAGATACCGGGGAGCTGTTTTTT. It is translated as CASSYDRDTGELFF. The J gene is TRBJ2-2, the V gene TRBV2; TRBD1 is a possible D gene (5 bases). The V gene's germline CDR1 is SNHLY and CDR2 FYNNEI. This CDR3 region has 14 residues. Trimming left V 5 bases short and J 5 bases short, with 12 bases between.

This CDR3 reads CASTSRRFTAHTEAFF. DNA of the CDR3: TGTGCCAGCACCTCCCGGAGGTTTACAGCGCACACTGAAGCTTTCTTT. The V and J genes are TRBV11-2 and TRBJ1-1; D is unresolved. V dropped 7 bases and J dropped 3 bases, with 21 bases sitting between them. Germline loops: CDR1 SGHAT, CDR2 FQNNGV. This CDR3 has 16 residues.

This clonotype was counted between two and nine times. The CDR3 DNA reads TGTGCCAGCAGCCAAGACCCAACAGGCTATCAGCCCCAGCATTTT. As protein: CASSQDPTGYQPQHF. The chain is built from TRBV11-2 and TRBJ1-5; weak D call: TRBD1 (5 bases). CDR3 length equals 15 residues. V dropped 5 bases and J dropped 5 bases, with 16 bases sitting between them. Germline values: CDR1 SGHAT, CDR2 FQNNGV.

This clonotype was found a few times. The chain has TRBV11-2 and TRBJ2-3, with D unresolved. The germline V gene encodes CDR1 SGHAT and CDR2 FQNNGV. Trimming cost V 5 bases and J 3 bases, with 12 bases left between them. The CDR3 runs to 14 residues. The CDR3 nucleotides are TGTGCCAGCAGCCCGGACCCTAGGACAGATACGCAGTATTTT. Translated, it gives CASSPDPRTDTQYF.

This clonotype was seen only a few times. The V and J genes are TRBV7-9 and TRBJ1-1; D remains unclear. Trimming cost V 4 bases and J 1 base, with 10 bases left between them. The CDR3 runs 14 residues. Germline V gene data show CDR1 as SEHNR and CDR2 as FQNEAQ (reference sequence). The CDR3 loop reads CASSSREENTEAFF. The CDR3 coding sequence is TGTGCCAGCAGCTCGAGGGAGGAGAACACTGAAGCTTTCTTT.

The rearrangement uses TRBV18 and TRBJ2-1, with TRBD1 matching 8 bases. The ends lost 2 bases at V and 9 bases at J; junction bases unmatched: 3. The CDR3 is 13 amino acids. Looked up from germline, CDR1 is KGHSH and CDR2 is LQKENI. CDR3 sequence: CASSPTTGVEQFF. The CDR3 region has the DNA TGTGCCAGCTCACCAACGACAGGGGTTGAGCAGTTCTTC.

The chain recombines TRBV7-8 with TRBJ2-3, with TRBD2 as a possible D gene (6 bases). This CDR3 has 15 amino acids. V dropped 3 bases and J dropped 6 bases, with 16 bases sitting between them. Germline V gene data show CDR1 as SGHVS and CDR2 as FQNEAQ. The DNA of the CDR3 is TGTGCCAGCAGCTTTGGGGGGACGATGGTTGATACGCAGTATTTT. This encodes CASSFGGTMVDTQYF.

This clonotype has more than one count but fewer than ten. The gene calls are TRBV7-2 and TRBJ2-1; tentative D call: TRBD1 (6 bases). The germline gives CDR1 SGHTA, CDR2 FQGNSA. The V and J ends lost 6 bases and 7 bases respectively, with 16 bases between them. CDR3 length: 14 residues. The CDR3 sequence: CASSTVGRGNEQFF. DNA of the CDR3: TGTGCCAGCAGTACAGTTGGAAGGGGGAATGAGCAGTTCTTC.

This clonotype was observed a handful of times. At one of its ends the junction is not consistent with the germline gene, which may arise from a read error. CDR3 loop: CASSTDSGWYSDQPQHF. CDR3 sequence (DNA): TGTGCCAGCTCAACGGACTCGGGCTGGTATAGCGATCAGCCCCAGCATTTT. The J gene is TRBJ1-5, the V gene TRBV28, with D unclear. The CDR3 runs 17 residues. Germline CDR1 MDHEN, CDR2 SYDVKM.

The J gene is TRBJ2-3, the V gene TRBV28; D possibly corresponds to TRBD2 (6 bases). Germline V gene sequence: CDR1 MDHEN, CDR2 SYDVKM. Trimming took off 7 bases at V and 2 bases at J, with 19 bases between the two ends. The CDR3 covers 16 residues. This CDR3 reads CASTPFRGEITDTQYF. CDR3 DNA sequence: TGTGCCAGCACTCCTTTTCGCGGGGAGATCACAGATACGCAGTATTTT.

This clonotype was detected many times. The V and J genes are TRBV7-2 and TRBJ2-7, with TRBD1 as a possible D gene (5 bases). The germline V gene has CDR1 SGHTA and CDR2 FQGNSA. There are 14 residues in the CDR3. V was pared by 0 bases and J by 5 bases, with 11 bases between. The chain's CDR3 is CASSLARAGDEQYF. The CDR3 coding sequence is TGTGCCAGCAGCTTAGCCAGGGCAGGCGACGAGCAGTACTTC.

This clonotype was seen ten or more times. The rearrangement links TRBV7-9 to TRBJ1-2; no definite D call. This CDR3 has 13 residues. Per the germline V gene, CDR1 is SEHNR and CDR2 is FQNEAQ (reference sequence). The ends were cut back, 1 base at V and 4 bases at J, with 7 bases in the middle. The chain's CDR3 is CASSLDLSYGYTF. The CDR3 DNA follows: TGTGCCAGCAGCTTAGACTTATCCTATGGCTACACCTTC.

The V and J genes are TRBV4-1 and TRBJ2-1; no reliable D call. CDR1 and CDR2 (germline): MGHRA, YSYEKL. The length of the CDR3 is 13 residues. Trimming left V 4 bases short and J 8 bases short, with 12 bases between. The CDR3 bases are TGCGCCAGCAGCCCCCCTTCCTGGGATGAGCAGTTCTTC. As protein: CASSPPSWDEQFF.

The rearrangement links TRBV18 to TRBJ1-1; D gene uncertain. CDR1 is KGHSH, CDR2 LQKENI, per germline. This CDR3 comprises 14 residues. Deletions cut 2 bases from V and 2 bases from J, with 9 bases between. The CDR3 here is CASSPAGFNTEAFF. The CDR3 DNA reads as TGTGCCAGCTCACCAGCGGGATTTAACACTGAAGCTTTCTTT.

This clonotype was counted only a few times. This chain connects TRBV5-1 to TRBJ2-3; a possible D gene is TRBD2 (7 bases). This CDR3 is 16 amino acids long. Germline V gives CDR1 SGHRS, CDR2 YFSETQ. The V end was cut by 0 bases, the J end by 5 bases, with 16 bases between. CDR3 DNA: TGCGCCAGCAGCTTGGAATGGGGGGGGCACGGAGATACGCAGTATTTT. It translates to CASSLEWGGHGDTQYF.

The V and J genes are TRBV7-9 and TRBJ2-3; D might be TRBD1 (6 bases). V lost 6 bases to trimming and J lost 6 bases, with 28 bases between them. This CDR3 has 18 residues. CDR1 is SEHNR, CDR2 FQNEAQ, per germline (reference sequence). As DNA, the CDR3 is TGTGCCAGCAGACAACCCGGAGACAGGCAGCGCGATCGGGATACGCAGTATTTT. It specifies CASRQPGDRQRDRDTQYF.

This clonotype occurred a few times. V and J are TRBV7-9 and TRBJ1-1; possible D gene TRBD1, 6 bases. The CDR3 sequence is 12 residues long. Trimming removed 5 bases from V and 8 bases from J, with 12 bases in between. In germline, CDR1 is SEHNR, CDR2 FQNEAQ (reference sequence). DNA for the CDR3: TGTGCCAGCAGCGGAGGGGGTTTGGAAGCTTTCTTT. The encoded protein is CASSGGGLEAFF.

This clonotype came up a few times. V is TRBV10-3 and J is TRBJ2-7, with TRBD2 matching over 8 bases. Trimming took 2 bases from V and 7 from J; bases not matched to a gene: 10. The CDR3 runs to 15 residues. Germline values: CDR1 ENHRY, CDR2 SYGVKD. CDR3 residues: CAISEQSGGSGEQYF. For the CDR3, the DNA is TGTGCCATCAGTGAGCAAAGCGGGGGATCTGGGGAGCAGTACTTC.

The chain carries TRBV19 and TRBJ2-6; D not certain. The CDR3 contains 16 residues. The V gene lost 1 base and the J gene lost 0 bases, with 7 bases spanning the gap. From germline, CDR1 is LNHDA and CDR2 SQIVND (reference sequence). The CDR3 DNA is TGTGCCAGTAGTATAGTTCGGACCTCTGGGGCCAACGTCCTGACTTTC. It encodes CASSIVRTSGANVLTF.

The V call is TRBV11-3, the J call TRBJ2-1; 12 bases match TRBD2. Germline assignment: CDR1 SGHNT and CDR2 YENEEA. The CDR3 spans 15 residues. Losses at the gene ends were 5 bases for V and 8 bases for J; bases not matched to a gene: 7. CDR3 nucleotide sequence: TGTGCCAGCAGCCAACTAGCGGGGGGCCGGGATGAGCAGTTCTTC. Translating gives CASSQLAGGRDEQFF.

The CDR3 loop is CASSQDPFFAEAFF. The CDR3 DNA reads TGCGCCAGCAGCCAAGATCCGTTTTTTGCTGAAGCTTTCTTT. V is TRBV4-3 and J is TRBJ1-1; D not resolved. Germline V gene lookup returns CDR1 LGHNA and CDR2 YSLEER. The CDR3 has 14 amino acids. V was clipped by 0 bases and J by 6 bases, with 11 bases between them.

The rearrangement joins TRBV20-1 to TRBJ1-2; D not resolved. The germline V gene encodes CDR1 DFQATT and CDR2 SNEGSKA (reference sequence). The CDR3 is 9 residues long. Trimming pared 3 bases from V and 7 bases from J, leaving 3 bases between. The CDR3 sequence is CSARGGYTF. The CDR3 DNA follows: TGCAGTGCTAGGGGTGGCTACACCTTC.

There are a few counts of this clonotype. The chain is built from TRBV7-6 and TRBJ1-2; D gene unclear. Looked up from germline, CDR1 is SGHVS and CDR2 is FNYEAQ. The CDR3 is 13 amino acids. V dropped 6 bases and J dropped 3 bases, with 11 bases sitting between them. CDR3 sequence: CASSPDGHYGYTF. CDR3 nucleotide sequence: TGTGCCAGCAGTCCGGACGGGCACTATGGCTACACCTTC.

This clonotype occurred a few times. V and J are TRBV7-6 and TRBJ2-5; D uncertain. V lost 6 bases and J 1 base, leaving 12 bases between the germline ends. There are 14 residues in the CDR3. Germline values: CDR1 SGHVS, CDR2 FNYEAQ. The CDR3 spells CASSSRRPQETQYF. DNA for the CDR3: TGTGCCAGCAGTTCCCGGCGCCCCCAAGAGACCCAGTACTTC.

This clonotype was counted between two and nine times. V gene TRBV11-1 combines with J gene TRBJ1-2; perhaps TRBD1 as D (6 bases). Germline CDR1 reads SGHAT; CDR2 reads FQDESV (reference sequence). This CDR3 has 19 amino acids. The ends were cut back, 5 bases at V and 2 bases at J, with 27 bases in the middle. The CDR3 DNA is TGTGCCAGCAGCCACGCCTCTTACGAATCCGACAGGATAAACTATGGCTACACCTTC. This sequence encodes CASSHASYESDRINYGYTF.